A selection of T cell receptor beta chains follows, all from one sample in a study of cytomegalovirus exposure and HLA in healthy donors. Assay used: immunoSEQ multiplex PCR; TCRdb lists only in-frame clones, some missing. Seen here are 150,000 to 200,000 clones, 80% observed once, and the top ten hold 6.3%. The sequenced material came from PBMCs. These receptors were obtained from a male donor in good health and CMV-seropositive. CDR3s include the opening cysteine and the closing phenylalanine or tryptophan. The D gene is left open where the match is weak. Clone size is shown for a subset of rows, as once, few, many or a class of expanded clone.

TRBV28	.	TRBJ1-6	.	TGTGCCAGCAGTTCGGCGGGCGTGGCATCACCCCTCCACTTT	CASSSAGVASPLHF
TRBV18	TRBD2	TRBJ2-3	.	TGTGCCAGCTCACATCTAGCGGGAGGTCCCCAAGATACGCAGTATTTT	CASSHLAGGPQDTQYF
TRBV6-5	.	TRBJ1-1	.	TGTGCCAGCAGTGCAATGTACGACAGGGAAGCTTTCTTT	CASSAMYDREAFF
TRBV4-1	.	TRBJ1-6	few	TGCGCCAGCAGCCCCCGACAGGATAATTCACCCCTCCACTTT	CASSPRQDNSPLHF
TRBV10-3	.	TRBJ2-7	.	TGTGCCATCAGGGGACTCCCTACCTACGAGCAGTACTTC	CAIRGLPTYEQYF
TRBV5-4	TRBD1	TRBJ1-4	once	TGTGCCAGCAGCTTTGGGGGACAGGGGGCAACTAATGAAAAACTGTTTTTT	CASSFGGQGATNEKLFF
TRBV4-3	TRBD2	TRBJ2-1	.	TGCGCCAGCAGCCAAGGAGCGGGGGTAGGATTGGATGAGCAGTTCTTC	CASSQGAGVGLDEQFF
TRBV4-1	.	TRBJ1-5	once	TGCGCCAGCAGCCCCTACTTTGGCAATCAGCCCCAGCATTTT	CASSPYFGNQPQHF
TRBV6-1	TRBD1	TRBJ1-4	.	TGTGCCAGCAGGGGGACAGCCCGGGGTGAAAAACTGTTTTTT	CASRGTARGEKLFF
TRBV6-6	.	TRBJ2-7	.	TGTGCCAGCAGTTACGGGGCAGTAGCCCCTTACGAGCAGTACTTC	CASSYGAVAPYEQYF
TRBV5-4	.	TRBJ2-7	.	TGTGCCAGCAGCCCTTACGGGGGATCAAGCGAGCAGTACTTC	CASSPYGGSSEQYF
TRBV19	TRBD2	TRBJ2-3	.	TGTGCCAGTAGGCCCGGGACTAGCGGGAAAGATACGCAGTATTTT	CASRPGTSGKDTQYF
TRBV18	TRBD1	TRBJ2-1	.	TGTGCCAGCTCACCATCCGGGACAGGCCGCTGGGATGAGCAGTTCTTC	CASSPSGTGRWDEQFF
TRBV6-1	.	TRBJ1-2	.	TGTGCCAGCAGCCGTGATGGCTACACCTTC	CASSRDGYTF
TRBV5-1	.	TRBJ1-4	.	TGCGCCAGCAGCTTGGAAGAGGGGGATCCTGAAAAACTGTTTTTT	CASSLEEGDPEKLFF
TRBV27	TRBD2	TRBJ2-1	.	TGTGCCAGCAGTCCTTGGACTAGCGGGAGAGGAGAGCAGTTCTTC	CASSPWTSGRGEQFF
TRBV2	TRBD1	TRBJ1-3	.	TGTGCCATCGGACAGGGGCGCTCCGGAAACACCATATATTTT	CAIGQGRSGNTIYF
TRBV7-8	TRBD1	TRBJ1-1	.	TGTGCCGACGGAACAGGGGACACTGAAGCTTTCTTT	CADGTGDTEAFF
TRBV5-1	TRBD1	TRBJ2-5	.	TGCGCCAGCAGCTCAGGGGACAGGCAAGAGACCCAGTACTTC	CASSSGDRQETQYF
TRBV7-2	TRBD2	TRBJ2-5	few	TGTGCCAGCAGCTTAAGGGGGGCTAGCGGGGAGACCCAGTACTTC	CASSLRGASGETQYF
TRBV9	.	TRBJ2-2	few	TGTGCCAGCAGCCCCGCTATACTCACCGGGGAGCTGTTTTTT	CASSPAILTGELFF
TRBV7-2	TRBD2	TRBJ2-3	.	TGTGCCAGCAGGGAAGCTAGCGGGAGCACAGATACGCAGTATTTT	CASREASGSTDTQYF
TRBV14	TRBD1	TRBJ2-7	.	TGTGCCAGCAGCCAATTACCGGGACAGGGAGGGAAGAGCTCCTACGAGCAGTACTTC	CASSQLPGQGGKSSYEQYF
TRBV10-2	TRBD1	TRBJ1-1	.	TGCGCCAGCAGTGACAGGGGGCGGAACACTGAAGCTTTCTTT	CASSDRGRNTEAFF
TRBV7-7	.	TRBJ2-7	.	TGTGCTAGCAGCTTAGGTACAGGACCTTCCTACGAGCAGTACTTC	CASSLGTGPSYEQYF
TRBV10-3	TRBD2	TRBJ2-7	.	TGTGCCATCAGTGAGGGGAGCGGGAGAGTATCCTACGAGCAGTACTTC	CAISEGSGRVSYEQYF
TRBV2	TRBD1	TRBJ2-7	.	TGTGCCAGCCGACAGGGCTATTCCTACGAGCAGTACTTC	CASRQGYSYEQYF
TRBV28	.	TRBJ1-1	.	TGTGGGTCTACTGAGAACACTGAAGCTTTCTTT	CGSTENTEAFF
TRBV23-1	.	TRBJ2-5	.	TGCGCCAGCGCCACGAGGTGTGAGACCCAGTACTTC	CASATRCETQYF
TRBV29-1	TRBD1	TRBJ2-7	.	TGCAGCGTAGTGACAGGGCTCGACGAGCAGTACTTC	CSVVTGLDEQYF
TRBV18	.	TRBJ2-1	.	TGTGCCAGCTCACCTCCTGGGACACCTTACAATGAGCAGTTCTTC	CASSPPGTPYNEQFF
TRBV4-3	.	TRBJ2-5	.	TGCGCCAGCAGCCAAGGAGACAGTTTCGGAGAGACCCAGTACTTC	CASSQGDSFGETQYF
TRBV28	.	TRBJ1-2	.	TGTGCCAGCAGTTTGGAACAGGTCTACTATGGCTACACCTTC	CASSLEQVYYGYTF
TRBV2	.	TRBJ1-1	.	TGTGCCAGCAGTGAAGGGGGAGGGAACACTGAAGCTTTCTTT	CASSEGGGNTEAFF
TRBV28	.	TRBJ2-5	.	TGTGCCAGCAGCTGGGGAAGGGGTCGTGCGGAGACCCAGTACTTC	CASSWGRGRAETQYF
TRBV19	.	TRBJ1-2	.	TGTGCCAGTAGTACCTCTTACGGGTTTCTCTCCTATGGCTACACCTTC	CASSTSYGFLSYGYTF
TRBV6-6	.	TRBJ2-2	.	TGTGCCAGCAGGGGCAGGGAGCTGTTTTTT	CASRGRELFF
TRBV7-6	.	TRBJ2-2	.	TGTGCCAGCACCGAGGGGGGGCAGGGCACCGGGGAGCTGTTTTTT	CASTEGGQGTGELFF
TRBV30	.	TRBJ1-2	.	TGTGCCTACACGCGGACAAGCAACTATGGCTACACCTTC	CAYTRTSNYGYTF
TRBV27	TRBD1	TRBJ1-2	.	TGTGCCAGCAGTTTAACGGGACAGGGCAACTATGGCTACACCTTC	CASSLTGQGNYGYTF
TRBV9	TRBD2	TRBJ2-1	.	TGTGCCAGCAGCGTAGCGGCGGGAGGGGGGCAGGATGAGCAGTTCTTC	CASSVAAGGGQDEQFF
TRBV12-1	.	TRBJ2-3	.	TGTGCCAGCAGCTTTGCGACTAGCGGTAGCACAGATACGCAGTATTTT	CASSFATSGSTDTQYF
TRBV28	.	TRBJ1-3	.	TGTGCCAGCAGTTCCGAAGGGGGAGGAAACACCATATATTTT	CASSSEGGGNTIYF
TRBV27	TRBD1	TRBJ1-6	.	TGTGCCAGCAGTTTAATGGGACAGGGCCATTCACCCCTCCACTTT	CASSLMGQGHSPLHF
TRBV10-3	.	TRBJ2-7	.	TGTGCCATCAGTGAGAGGGGTCGTAATAGGGAGCAGTACTTC	CAISERGRNREQYF
TRBV13	.	TRBJ2-7	.	TGTGCCAGCAGCTGGAGACAGACAGATTCCTACGAGCAGTACTTC	CASSWRQTDSYEQYF
TRBV30	TRBD2	TRBJ2-7	.	TGTGCCTGGGCTGCACGACTAGCGGGACTCTACGAGCAGTACTTC	CAWAARLAGLYEQYF
TRBV9	.	TRBJ1-5	.	TGTGCCAGCAGCGTAGGAGGTGGCAATCAGCCCCAGCATTTT	CASSVGGGNQPQHF
TRBV7-2	.	TRBJ1-2	.	TGTGCCAGCAGCGTTAGAACGGTCTCCTATGGCTACACCTTC	CASSVRTVSYGYTF
TRBV7-3	TRBD1	TRBJ1-2	.	TGTGCCAGCAGCTCGCCAGGACAGGGGGGGGGCTACACCTTC	CASSSPGQGGGYTF
TRBV19	TRBD1	TRBJ2-1	.	TGTGCCAGTACCCCTCGGACAGGTCCCTACAATGAGCAGTTCTTC	CASTPRTGPYNEQFF